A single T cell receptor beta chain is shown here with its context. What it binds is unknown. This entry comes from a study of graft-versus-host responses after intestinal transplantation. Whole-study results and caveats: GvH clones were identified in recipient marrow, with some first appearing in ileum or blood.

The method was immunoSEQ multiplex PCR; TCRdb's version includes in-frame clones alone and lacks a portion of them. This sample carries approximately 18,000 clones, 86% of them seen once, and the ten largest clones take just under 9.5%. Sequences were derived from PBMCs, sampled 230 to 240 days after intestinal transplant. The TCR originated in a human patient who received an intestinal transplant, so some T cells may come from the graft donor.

The CDR3, as DNA: TGCGCCAGCAGCTTGGAGGGACTGGGCACCGGGGAGCTGTTTTTT. It encodes CASSLEGLGTGELFF. The chain joins TRBV5-1 to TRBJ2-2, with D perhaps TRBD2 (6 bases). The CDR3 has 15 amino acids. CDR1 is SGHRS, CDR2 YFSETQ, per germline. Trimming cost V 0 bases and J 4 bases, with 10 bases left between them.